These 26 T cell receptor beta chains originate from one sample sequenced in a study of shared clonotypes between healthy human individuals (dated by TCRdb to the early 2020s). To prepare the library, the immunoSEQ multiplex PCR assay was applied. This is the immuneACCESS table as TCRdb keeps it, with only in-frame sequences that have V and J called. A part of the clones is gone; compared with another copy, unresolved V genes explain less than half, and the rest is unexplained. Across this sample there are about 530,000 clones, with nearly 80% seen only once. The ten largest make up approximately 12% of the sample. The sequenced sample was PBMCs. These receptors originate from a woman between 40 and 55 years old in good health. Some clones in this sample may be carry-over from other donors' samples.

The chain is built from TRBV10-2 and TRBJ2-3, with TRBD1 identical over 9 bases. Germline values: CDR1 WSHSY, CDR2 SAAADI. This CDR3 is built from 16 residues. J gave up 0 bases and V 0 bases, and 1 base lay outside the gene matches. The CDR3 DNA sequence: TGCGCCAGCAGTGAGTCGACAGGGGGGAGCACAGATACGCAGTATTTT. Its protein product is CASSESTGGSTDTQYF.

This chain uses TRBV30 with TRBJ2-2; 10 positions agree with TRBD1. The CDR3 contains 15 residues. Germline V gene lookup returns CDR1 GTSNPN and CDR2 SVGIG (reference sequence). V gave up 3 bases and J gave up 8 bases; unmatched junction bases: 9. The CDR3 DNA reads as TGTGCCTGGAGAGCCGGGACAGGGGAGGCTGGGGAGCTGTTTTTT. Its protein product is CAWRAGTGEAGELFF.

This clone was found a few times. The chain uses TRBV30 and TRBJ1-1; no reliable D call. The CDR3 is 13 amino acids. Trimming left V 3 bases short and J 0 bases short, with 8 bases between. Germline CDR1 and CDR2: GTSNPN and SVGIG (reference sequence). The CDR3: CAWSAMMNTEAFF. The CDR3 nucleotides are TGTGCCTGGAGCGCTATGATGAACACTGAAGCTTTCTTT.

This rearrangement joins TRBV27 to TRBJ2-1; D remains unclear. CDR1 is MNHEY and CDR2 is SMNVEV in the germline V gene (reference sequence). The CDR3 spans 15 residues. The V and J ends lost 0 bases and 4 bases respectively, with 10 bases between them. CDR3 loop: CASSLSVAEYNEQFF. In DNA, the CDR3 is TGTGCCAGCAGTTTATCTGTCGCCGAATACAATGAGCAGTTCTTC.

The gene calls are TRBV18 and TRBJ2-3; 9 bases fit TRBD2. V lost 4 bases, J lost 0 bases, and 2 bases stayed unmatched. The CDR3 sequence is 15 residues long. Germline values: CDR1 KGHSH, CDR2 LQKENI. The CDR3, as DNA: TGTGCCAGCTCACTGCTAGCGGGAAGCACAGATACGCAGTATTTT. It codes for CASSLLAGSTDTQYF.

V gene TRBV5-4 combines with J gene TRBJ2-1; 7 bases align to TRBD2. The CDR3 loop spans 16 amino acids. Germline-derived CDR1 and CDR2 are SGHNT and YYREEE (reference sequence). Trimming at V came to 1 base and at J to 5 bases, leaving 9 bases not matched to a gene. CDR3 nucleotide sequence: TGTGCCAGCAGCTTGCATCCGGGGGGTAACGACAATGAGCAGTTCTTC. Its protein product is CASSLHPGGNDNEQFF.

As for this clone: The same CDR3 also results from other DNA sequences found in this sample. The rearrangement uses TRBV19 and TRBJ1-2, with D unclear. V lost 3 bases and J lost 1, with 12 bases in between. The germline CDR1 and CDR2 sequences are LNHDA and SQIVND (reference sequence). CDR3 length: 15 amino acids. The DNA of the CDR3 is TGTGCCAGTAGTATTTCGGCAGCACGTAACTATGGCTACACCTTC. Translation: CASSISAARNYGYTF.

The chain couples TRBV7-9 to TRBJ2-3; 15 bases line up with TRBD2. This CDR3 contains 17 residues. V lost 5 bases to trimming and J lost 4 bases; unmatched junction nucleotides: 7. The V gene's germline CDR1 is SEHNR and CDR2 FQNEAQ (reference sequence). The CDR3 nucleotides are TGTGCCAGCAGCCCTCCGGGACTAGCGGGAGGCCCAGATACGCAGTATTTT. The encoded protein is CASSPPGLAGGPDTQYF.

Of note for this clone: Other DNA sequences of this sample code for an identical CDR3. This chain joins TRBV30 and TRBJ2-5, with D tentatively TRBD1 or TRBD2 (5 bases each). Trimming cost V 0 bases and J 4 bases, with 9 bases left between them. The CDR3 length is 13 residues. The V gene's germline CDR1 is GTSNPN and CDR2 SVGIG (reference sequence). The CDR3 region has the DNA TGTGCCTGGAGTGTGAGAGGGGTAGAGACCCAGTACTTC. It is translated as CAWSVRGVETQYF.

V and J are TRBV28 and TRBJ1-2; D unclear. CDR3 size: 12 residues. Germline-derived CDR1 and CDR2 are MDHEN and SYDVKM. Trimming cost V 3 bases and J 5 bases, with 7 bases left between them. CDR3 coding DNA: TGTGCCAGCAGTTTGAATCAGTATGGCTACACCTTC. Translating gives CASSLNQYGYTF.

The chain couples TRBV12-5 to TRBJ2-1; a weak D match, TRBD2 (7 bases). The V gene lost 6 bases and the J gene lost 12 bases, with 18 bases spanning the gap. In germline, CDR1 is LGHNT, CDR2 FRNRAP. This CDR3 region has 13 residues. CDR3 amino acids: CASGPPEGGRQFF. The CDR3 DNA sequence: TGTGCTAGTGGCCCTCCTGAGGGGGGGCGGCAGTTCTTC.

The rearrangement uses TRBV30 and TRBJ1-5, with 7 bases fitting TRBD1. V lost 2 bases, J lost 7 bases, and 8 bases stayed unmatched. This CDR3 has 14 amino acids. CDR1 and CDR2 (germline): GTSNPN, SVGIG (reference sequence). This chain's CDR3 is CAWSLKGGGQPQHF. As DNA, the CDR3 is TGTGCCTGGAGTTTAAAAGGGGGCGGGCAGCCCCAGCATTTT. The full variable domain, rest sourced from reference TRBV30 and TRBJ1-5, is SQTIHQWPATLVQPVGSPLSLECTVEGTSNPNLYWYRQAAGRGLQLLFYSVGIGQISSEVPQNLSASRPQDRQFILSSKKLLLSDSGFYLCAWSLKGGGQPQHFGDGTRLSIL.

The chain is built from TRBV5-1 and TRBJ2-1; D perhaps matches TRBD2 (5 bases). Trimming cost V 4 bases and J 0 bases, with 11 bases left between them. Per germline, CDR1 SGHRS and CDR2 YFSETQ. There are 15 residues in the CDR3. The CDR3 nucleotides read TGCGCCAGCAGCCCAAGCGGAGCCTCCTACAATGAGCAGTTCTTC. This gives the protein CASSPSGASYNEQFF. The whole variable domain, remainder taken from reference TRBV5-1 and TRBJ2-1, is KAGVTQTPRYLIKTRGQQVTLSCSPISGHRSVSWYQQTPGQGLQFLFEYFSETQRNKGNFPGRFSGRQFSNSRSEMNVSTLELGDSALYLCASSPSGASYNEQFFGPGTRLTVL.

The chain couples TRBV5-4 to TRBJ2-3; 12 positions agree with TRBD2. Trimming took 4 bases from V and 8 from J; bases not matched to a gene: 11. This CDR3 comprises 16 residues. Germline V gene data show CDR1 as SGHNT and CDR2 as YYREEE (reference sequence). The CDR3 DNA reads TGTGCCAGCAGCGAGCTAGCGGGAGGGCGCAGGGGTACGCAGTATTTT. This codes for CASSELAGGRRGTQYF.

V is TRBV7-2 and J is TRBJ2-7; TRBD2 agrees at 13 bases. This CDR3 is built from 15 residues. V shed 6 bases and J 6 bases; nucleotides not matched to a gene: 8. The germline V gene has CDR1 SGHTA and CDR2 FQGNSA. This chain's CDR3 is CASRRTGTSGTEQYF. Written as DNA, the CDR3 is TGTGCCAGCAGGCGAACCGGGACTAGCGGGACCGAGCAGTACTTC.

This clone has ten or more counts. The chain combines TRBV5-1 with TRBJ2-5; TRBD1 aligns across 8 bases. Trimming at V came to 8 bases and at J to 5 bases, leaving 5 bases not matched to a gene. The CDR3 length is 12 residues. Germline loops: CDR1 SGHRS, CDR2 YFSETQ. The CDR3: CASSGGTETQYF. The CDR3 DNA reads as TGCGCCAGTTCAGGGGGCACGGAGACCCAGTACTTC.

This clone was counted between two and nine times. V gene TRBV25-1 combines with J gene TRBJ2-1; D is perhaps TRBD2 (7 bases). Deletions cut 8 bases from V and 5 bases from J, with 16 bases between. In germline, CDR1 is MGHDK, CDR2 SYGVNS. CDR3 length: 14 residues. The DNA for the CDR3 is TGTGCCAGCGGACGAGGGGGGGGTGACAATGAGCAGTTCTTC. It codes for CASGRGGGDNEQFF.

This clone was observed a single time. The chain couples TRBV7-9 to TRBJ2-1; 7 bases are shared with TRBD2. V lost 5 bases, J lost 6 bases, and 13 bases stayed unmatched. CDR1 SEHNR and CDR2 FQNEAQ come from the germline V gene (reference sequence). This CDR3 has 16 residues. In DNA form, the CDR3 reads TGTGCCAGCAGCCCGGGGGGTGGGAGGGCCACCAATGAGCAGTTCTTC. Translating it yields CASSPGGGRATNEQFF.

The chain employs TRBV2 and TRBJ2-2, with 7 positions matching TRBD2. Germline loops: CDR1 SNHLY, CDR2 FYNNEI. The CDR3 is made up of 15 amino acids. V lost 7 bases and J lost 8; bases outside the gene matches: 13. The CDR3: CASNRLAGGGGELFF. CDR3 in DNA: TGTGCCAGCAACCGACTAGCCGGCGGAGGTGGGGAGCTGTTTTTT.

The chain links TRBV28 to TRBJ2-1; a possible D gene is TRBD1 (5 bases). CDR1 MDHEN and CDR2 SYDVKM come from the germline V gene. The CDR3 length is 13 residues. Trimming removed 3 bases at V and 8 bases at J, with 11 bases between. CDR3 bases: TGTGCCAGCAGTTTGATGGGGCTCGATGAGCAGTTCTTC. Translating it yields CASSLMGLDEQFF. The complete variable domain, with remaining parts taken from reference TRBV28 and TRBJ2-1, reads DVKVTQSSRYLVKRTGEKVFLECVQDMDHENMFWYRQDPGLGLRLIYFSYDVKMKEKGDIPEGYSVSREKKERFSLILESASTNQTSMYLCASSLMGLDEQFFGPGTRLTVL.

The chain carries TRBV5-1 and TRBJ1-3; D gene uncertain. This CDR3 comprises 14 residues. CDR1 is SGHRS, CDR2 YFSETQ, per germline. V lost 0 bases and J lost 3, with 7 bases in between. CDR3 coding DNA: TGCGCCAGCAGCTTGGGCGCTCTTGGAAACACCATATATTTT. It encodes CASSLGALGNTIYF.

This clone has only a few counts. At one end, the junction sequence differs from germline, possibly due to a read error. CDR3 nucleotides: TGTGCCAACAATCGATTGGATTTT. This codes for CANNRLDF. V is TRBV7-9 and J is TRBJ1-3; D unresolved. Germline CDR1 SEHNR, CDR2 FQNEAQ (reference sequence). The CDR3 spans 8 residues. Variable domain in full (rest from reference TRBV7-9 and TRBJ1-3): DTGVSQNPRHKITKRGQNVTFRCDPISEHNRLYWYRQTLGQGPEFLTYFQNEAQLEKSRLLSDRFSAERPKGSFSTLEIQRTEQGDSAMYLCANNRLDFGEGSWLTVV.

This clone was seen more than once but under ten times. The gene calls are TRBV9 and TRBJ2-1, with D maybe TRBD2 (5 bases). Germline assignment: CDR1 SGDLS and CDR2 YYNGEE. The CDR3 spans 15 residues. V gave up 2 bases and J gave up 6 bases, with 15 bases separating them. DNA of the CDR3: TGTGCCAGCAGCGTGGTCTCTAGCCCTAGCAATGAGCAGTTCTTC. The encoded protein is CASSVVSSPSNEQFF.

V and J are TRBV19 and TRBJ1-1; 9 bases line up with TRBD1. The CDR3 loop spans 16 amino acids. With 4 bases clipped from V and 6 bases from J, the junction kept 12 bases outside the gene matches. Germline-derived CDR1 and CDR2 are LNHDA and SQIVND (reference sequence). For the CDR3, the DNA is TGTGCCAGTAGTAAAGGACAGGGGTGGTTATCGGCTGAAGCTTTCTTT. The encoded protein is CASSKGQGWLSAEAFF.

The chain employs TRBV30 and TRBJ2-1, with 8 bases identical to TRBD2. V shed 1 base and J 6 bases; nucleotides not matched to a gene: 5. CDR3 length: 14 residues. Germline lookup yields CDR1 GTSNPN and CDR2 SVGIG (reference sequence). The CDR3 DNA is TGTGCCTGGAGTGGGAGCGGGAGACTCAATGAGCAGTTCTTC. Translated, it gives CAWSGSGRLNEQFF.

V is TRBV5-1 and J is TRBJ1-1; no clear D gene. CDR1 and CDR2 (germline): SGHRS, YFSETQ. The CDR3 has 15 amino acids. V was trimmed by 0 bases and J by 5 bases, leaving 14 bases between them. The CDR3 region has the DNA TGCGCCAGCAGCTTGGGACCTTTTGTAGGGACTGAAGCTTTCTTT. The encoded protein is CASSLGPFVGTEAFF. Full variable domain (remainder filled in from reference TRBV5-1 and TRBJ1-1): KAGVTQTPRYLIKTRGQQVTLSCSPISGHRSVSWYQQTPGQGLQFLFEYFSETQRNKGNFPGRFSGRQFSNSRSEMNVSTLELGDSALYLCASSLGPFVGTEAFFGQGTRLTVV.